This is a list of T cell receptor beta chains from one sample in a study of T cell changes during pregnancy in multiple sclerosis. Some clones are missing from TCRdb's copy, which holds only in-frame ones; the method was immunoSEQ multiplex PCR. The data show about 75,000 clones, with about 94% seen just once and approximately 0.15% held by the top ten. The specimen comprised CD4+ T cells from peripheral blood mononuclear cells, sampled after pregnancy. These receptors originate from a female donor with multiple sclerosis, enrolled in a pregnancy study. Both conserved end residues are part of each CDR3. The order of the fields is V gene, clone size, D gene, J gene, CDR3 protein, CDR3 DNA. The D gene is left open where the match is weak. Rows give clone size only sometimes, using once, few, many, or a class for an expanded clone.

TRBV11-3	.	TRBD2	TRBJ2-5	CASSMGLAGEETQYF	TGTGCCAGCAGCATGGGACTAGCGGGAGAAGAGACCCAGTACTTC
TRBV7-8	.	.	TRBJ2-5	CASSVRENYRETQYF	TGTGCCAGCAGCGTCCGGGAGAATTATAGGGAGACCCAGTACTTC
TRBV28	.	.	TRBJ2-5	CASSLTSRGQETQYF	TGTGCCAGCAGTTTGACAAGTCGTGGGCAAGAGACCCAGTACTTC
TRBV5-6	once	.	TRBJ2-5	CASSLRDTQYF	TGTGCCAGCAGCTTGCGGGATACCCAGTACTTC
TRBV6-5	.	.	TRBJ1-1	CASSGVMNTEAFF	TGTGCCAGCAGCGGGGTCATGAACACTGAAGCTTTCTTT
TRBV28	.	TRBD2	TRBJ2-3	CASSLGGAGGPTQYF	TGTGCCAGCAGCTTAGGAGGAGCGGGAGGTCCTACGCAGTATTTT
TRBV7-2	once	.	TRBJ1-2	CASSPGATDLYGYTF	TGTGCCAGCAGCCCGGGAGCCACAGATCTTTATGGCTACACCTTC
TRBV5-5	.	TRBD1	TRBJ2-4	CASSRGTGVDIQYF	TGTGCCAGCAGCCGTGGGACAGGGGTAGACATTCAGTACTTC
TRBV11-2	.	TRBD2	TRBJ2-5	CASSLLAGPGAQYF	TGTGCCAGCAGCTTACTAGCGGGTCCTGGAGCCCAGTACTTC
TRBV9	.	.	TRBJ2-7	CASSPPSRGYEQYF	TGTGCCAGCAGCCCACCTTCAAGGGGGTACGAGCAGTACTTC
TRBV6-5	.	.	TRBJ1-3	CASSYSEVRSGNTIYF	TGTGCCAGCAGTTACTCTGAGGTCCGCTCTGGAAACACCATATATTTT
TRBV15	.	.	TRBJ2-1	CATSRGTRGSYNEQFF	TGTGCCACCAGCAGAGGTACTCGCGGCTCCTACAATGAGCAGTTCTTC
TRBV19	.	TRBD2	TRBJ2-5	CASSPGATSGQETQYF	TGTGCCAGTAGTCCGGGGGCAACTAGCGGACAAGAGACCCAGTACTTC
TRBV4-2	.	TRBD1	TRBJ1-2	CASSPGTVNYGYTF	TGTGCCAGCAGCCCCGGGACAGTCAACTATGGCTACACCTTC
TRBV6-6	.	TRBD2	TRBJ2-1	CASSRREGLADNEQFF	TGTGCCAGCAGCCGAAGAGAGGGACTAGCGGACAATGAGCAGTTCTTC
TRBV10-2	.	TRBD2	TRBJ2-5	CASSETSGWETQYF	TGCGCCAGCAGTGAAACTAGCGGGTGGGAGACCCAGTACTTC
TRBV27	once	TRBD2	TRBJ2-1	CASRIIRTSGRSNEQFF	TGTGCCAGCAGGATCATACGGACTAGCGGGAGGTCCAATGAGCAGTTCTTC
TRBV11-2	.	.	TRBJ2-5	CASSYGVGETQYF	TGTGCCAGCAGCTACGGGGTAGGGGAGACCCAGTACTTC